This entry features one T cell receptor beta chain sequence. The data were obtained in a study of blood T cell repertoires in COVID-19. Study-wide context: T cells, B-cell-depleted T cells, or PBMCs supplied cDNA or gDNA.

In the study's own analysis: Estimates of nucleated cell counts were drawn from the amplification of reference gene primers. Generated by immunoSEQ multiplex PCR, the TCRdb table keeps only in-frame clones and is missing some. The V and J calls and clone size were taken over from that table, and D and trimming were inferred from the DNA. The sample gives under 85,000 clones, 82% of which show up once; about a fifth is in the top ten. Per the germline V gene, CDR1 is DFQATT and CDR2 is SNEGSKA (reference sequence). CDR3 length equals 15 residues. Trimming cost V 3 bases and J 4 bases; bases outside gene matches: 7.

What was sequenced was peripheral blood. The chain couples TRBV20-1 to TRBJ1-3; 9 bases map to TRBD1. The clonotype was recovered from a human donor in a cohort sampled during active COVID-19. Written as DNA, the CDR3 is TGCAGTGCTAGTGACCCGGGACAGGGAGGAAACACCATATATTTT. Protein sequence: CSASDPGQGGNTIYF.